This T cell receptor (beta chain) came from a study of neurological immune-mediated disorders. V was shortened by 1 base and J by 2 bases, with 14 bases between the two germline ends. Germline CDR1 SGHDN, CDR2 FVKESK. The length of the CDR3 is 17 residues. Study-level findings and limits: HTLV-1-associated myelopathy showed the most TCR clonal expansion; multiple sclerosis the least, below healthy controls. Because no CDR3 amino acid sequences were shared across subjects by expanded clones, private repertoires were suggested in all groups.

The method for making cDNA was 5'RACE, and it used 10-nucleotide random UMIs. In each sequencing run, over 170 million TCR-beta sequences were generated from 15-18 subjects. TCRdb redid the calling of the 5' RACE reads with MiXCR, one entry per CDR3 protein. The table has 25,000 to 30,000 distinct CDR3 sequences, 12% seen once; the top ten hold about 6%. Points on this clonotype: The antigen is undetermined.

The chain links TRBV14 to TRBJ2-2; perhaps TRBD1 as D (6 bases). The source material was PBMCs. This TCR was sampled from an older woman in good health. The CDR3 DNA sequence: TGTGCCAGCAGCCAAGGGACAGTCCACATTAACACCGGGGAGCTGTTTTTT. Protein: CASSQGTVHINTGELFF. Using reference TRBV14 and TRBJ2-2 for the parts outside the CDR3, the full variable domain is EAGVTQFPSHSVIEKGQTVTLRCDPISGHDNLYWYRRVMGKEIKFLLHFVKESKQDESGMPNNRFLAERTGGTYSTLKVQPAELEDSGVYFCASSQGTVHINTGELFFGEGSRLTVL.